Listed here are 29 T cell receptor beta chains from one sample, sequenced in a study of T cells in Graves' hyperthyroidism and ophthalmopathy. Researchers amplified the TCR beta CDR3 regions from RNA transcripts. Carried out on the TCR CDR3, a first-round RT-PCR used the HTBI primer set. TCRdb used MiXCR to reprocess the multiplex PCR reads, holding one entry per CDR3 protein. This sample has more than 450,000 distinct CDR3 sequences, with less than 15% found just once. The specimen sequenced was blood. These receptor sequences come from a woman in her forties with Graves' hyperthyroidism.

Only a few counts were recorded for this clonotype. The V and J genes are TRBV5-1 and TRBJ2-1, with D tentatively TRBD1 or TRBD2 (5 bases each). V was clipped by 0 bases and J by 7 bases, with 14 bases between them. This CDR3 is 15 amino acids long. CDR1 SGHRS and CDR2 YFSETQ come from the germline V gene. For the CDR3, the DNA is TGCGCCAGCAGCTTGGGTCCGGGACCGCAAAATGAGCAGTTCTTC. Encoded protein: CASSLGPGPQNEQFF.

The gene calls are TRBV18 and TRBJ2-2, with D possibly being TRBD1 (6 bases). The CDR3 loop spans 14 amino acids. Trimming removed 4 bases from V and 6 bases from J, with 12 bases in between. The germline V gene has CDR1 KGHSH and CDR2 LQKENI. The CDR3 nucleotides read TGTGCCAGCTCACAACTACAGGGACCCGGGGAGCTGTTTTTT. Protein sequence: CASSQLQGPGELFF. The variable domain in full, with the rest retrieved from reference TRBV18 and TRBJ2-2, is NAGVMQNPRHLVRRRGQEARLRCSPMKGHSHVYWYRQLPEEGLKFMVYLQKENIIDESGMPKERFSAEFPKEGPSILRIQQVVRGDSAAYFCASSQLQGPGELFFGEGSRLTVL.

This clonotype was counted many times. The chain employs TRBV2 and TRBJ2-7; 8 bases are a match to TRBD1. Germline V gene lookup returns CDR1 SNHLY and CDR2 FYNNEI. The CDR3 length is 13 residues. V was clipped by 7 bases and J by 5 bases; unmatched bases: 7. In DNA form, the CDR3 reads TGTGCCAGCATTCCGGGACAGGTAGACGAGCAGTACTTC. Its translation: CASIPGQVDEQYF.

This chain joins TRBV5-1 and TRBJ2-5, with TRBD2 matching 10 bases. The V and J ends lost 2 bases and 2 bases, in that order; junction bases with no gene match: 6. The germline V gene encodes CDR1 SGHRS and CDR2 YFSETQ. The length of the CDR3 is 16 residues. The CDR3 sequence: CASSFPGTSAQETQYF. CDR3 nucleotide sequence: TGCGCCAGCAGCTTTCCTGGGACTAGCGCGCAAGAGACCCAGTACTTC.

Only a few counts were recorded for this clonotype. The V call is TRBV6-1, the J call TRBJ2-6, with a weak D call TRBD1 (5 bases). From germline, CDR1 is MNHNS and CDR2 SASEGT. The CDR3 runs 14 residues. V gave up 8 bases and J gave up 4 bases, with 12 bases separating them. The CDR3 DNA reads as TGTGCCAGCGAGTCAGGGTCCGGGGCCAACGTCCTGACTTTC. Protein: CASESGSGANVLTF.

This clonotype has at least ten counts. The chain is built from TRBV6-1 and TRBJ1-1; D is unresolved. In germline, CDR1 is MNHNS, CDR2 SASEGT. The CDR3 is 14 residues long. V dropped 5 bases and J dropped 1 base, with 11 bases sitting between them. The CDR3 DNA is TGTGCCAGCAGTAAATGGACTCAGAACACTGAAGCTTTCTTT. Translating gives CASSKWTQNTEAFF.

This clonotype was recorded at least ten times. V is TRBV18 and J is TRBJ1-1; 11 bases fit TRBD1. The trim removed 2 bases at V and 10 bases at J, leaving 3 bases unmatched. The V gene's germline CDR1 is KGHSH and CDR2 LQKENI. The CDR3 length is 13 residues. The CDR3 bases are TGTGCCAGCTCACCAGGACAGGGGGCAGGAGCTTTCTTT. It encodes CASSPGQGAGAFF. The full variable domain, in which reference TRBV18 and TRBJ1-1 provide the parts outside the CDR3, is NAGVMQNPRHLVRRRGQEARLRCSPMKGHSHVYWYRQLPEEGLKFMVYLQKENIIDESGMPKERFSAEFPKEGPSILRIQQVVRGDSAAYFCASSPGQGAGAFFGQGTRLTVV.

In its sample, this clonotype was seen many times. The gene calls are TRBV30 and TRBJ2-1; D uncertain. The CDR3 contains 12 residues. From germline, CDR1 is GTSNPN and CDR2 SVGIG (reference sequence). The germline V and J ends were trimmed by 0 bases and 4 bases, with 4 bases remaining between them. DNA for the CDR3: TGTGCCTGGAGTGTGAGTTACAATGAGCAGTTCTTC. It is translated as CAWSVSYNEQFF.

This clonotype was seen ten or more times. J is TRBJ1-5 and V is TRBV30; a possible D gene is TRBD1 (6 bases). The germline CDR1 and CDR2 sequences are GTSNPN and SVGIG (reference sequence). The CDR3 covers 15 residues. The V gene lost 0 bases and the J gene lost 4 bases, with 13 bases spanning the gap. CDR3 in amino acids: CAWSVGTGWNQPQHF. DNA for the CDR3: TGTGCCTGGAGTGTTGGTACAGGGTGGAATCAGCCCCAGCATTTT. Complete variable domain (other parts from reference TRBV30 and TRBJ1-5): SQTIHQWPATLVQPVGSPLSLECTVEGTSNPNLYWYRQAAGRGLQLLFYSVGIGQISSEVPQNLSASRPQDRQFILSSKKLLLSDSGFYLCAWSVGTGWNQPQHFGDGTRLSIL.

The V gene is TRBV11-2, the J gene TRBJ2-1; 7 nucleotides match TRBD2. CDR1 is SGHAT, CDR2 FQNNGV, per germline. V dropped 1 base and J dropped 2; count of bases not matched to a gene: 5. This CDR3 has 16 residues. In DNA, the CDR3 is TGTGCCAGCAGCTTAGCCAACGGGGGGACCTACAATGAGCAGTTCTTC. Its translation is CASSLANGGTYNEQFF.

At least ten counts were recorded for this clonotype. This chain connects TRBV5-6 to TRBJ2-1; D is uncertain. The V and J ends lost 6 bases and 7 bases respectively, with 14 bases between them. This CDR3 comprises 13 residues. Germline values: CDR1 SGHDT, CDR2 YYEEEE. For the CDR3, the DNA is TGTGCCAGCACCGCCCAAGGGATGAATGAGCAGTTCTTC. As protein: CASTAQGMNEQFF.

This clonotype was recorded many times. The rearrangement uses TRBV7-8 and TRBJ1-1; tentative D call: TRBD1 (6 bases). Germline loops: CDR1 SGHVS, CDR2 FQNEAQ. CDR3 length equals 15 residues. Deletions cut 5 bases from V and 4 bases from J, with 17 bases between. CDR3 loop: CASSLFHREATEAFF. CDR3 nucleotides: TGTGCCAGCAGCCTATTCCACAGGGAGGCCACTGAAGCTTTCTTT.

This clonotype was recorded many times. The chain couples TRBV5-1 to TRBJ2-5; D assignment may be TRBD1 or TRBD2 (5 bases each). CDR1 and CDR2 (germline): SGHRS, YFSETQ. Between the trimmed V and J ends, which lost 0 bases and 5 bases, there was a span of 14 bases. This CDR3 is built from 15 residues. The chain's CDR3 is CASSLGTPEGETQYF. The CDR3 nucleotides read TGCGCCAGCAGCTTGGGAACGCCCGAGGGGGAGACCCAGTACTTC. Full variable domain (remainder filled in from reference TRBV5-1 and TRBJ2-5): KAGVTQTPRYLIKTRGQQVTLSCSPISGHRSVSWYQQTPGQGLQFLFEYFSETQRNKGNFPGRFSGRQFSNSRSEMNVSTLELGDSALYLCASSLGTPEGETQYFGPGTRLLVL.

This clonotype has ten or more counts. CDR3 in amino acids: CSAGTENYGYTF. CDR3 DNA sequence: TGCAGTGCTGGGACGGAAAACTATGGCTACACCTTC. The J gene is TRBJ1-2, the V gene TRBV20-1, with D perhaps matching TRBD1 (5 bases). Trimming took off 5 bases at V and 2 bases at J, with 9 bases between the two ends. CDR3 length: 12 amino acids. CDR1 is DFQATT, CDR2 SNEGSKA, per germline (reference sequence).

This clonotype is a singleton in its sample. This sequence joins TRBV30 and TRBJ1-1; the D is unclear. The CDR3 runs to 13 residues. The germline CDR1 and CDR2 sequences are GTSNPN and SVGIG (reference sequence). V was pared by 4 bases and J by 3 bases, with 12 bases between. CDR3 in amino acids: CAWNRRADTEAFF. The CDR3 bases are TGTGCCTGGAACCGGCGGGCGGACACTGAAGCTTTCTTT. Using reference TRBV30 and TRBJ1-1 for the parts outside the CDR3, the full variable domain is SQTIHQWPATLVQPVGSPLSLECTVEGTSNPNLYWYRQAAGRGLQLLFYSVGIGQISSEVPQNLSASRPQDRQFILSSKKLLLSDSGFYLCAWNRRADTEAFFGQGTRLTVV.

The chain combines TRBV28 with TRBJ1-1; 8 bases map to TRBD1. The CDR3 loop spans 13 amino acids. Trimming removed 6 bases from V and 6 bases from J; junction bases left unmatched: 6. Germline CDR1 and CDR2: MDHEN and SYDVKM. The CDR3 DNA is TGTGCCAGCAGAGAACAGGGGGACGCTGAAGCTTTCTTT. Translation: CASREQGDAEAFF. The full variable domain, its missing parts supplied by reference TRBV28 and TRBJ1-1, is DVKVTQSSRYLVKRTGEKVFLECVQDMDHENMFWYRQDPGLGLRLIYFSYDVKMKEKGDIPEGYSVSREKKERFSLILESASTNQTSMYLCASREQGDAEAFFGQGTRLTVV.

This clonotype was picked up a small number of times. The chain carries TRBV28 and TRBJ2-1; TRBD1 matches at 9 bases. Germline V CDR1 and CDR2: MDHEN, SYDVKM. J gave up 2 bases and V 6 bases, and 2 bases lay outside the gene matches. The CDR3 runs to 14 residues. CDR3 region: CASRDRGTYNEQFF. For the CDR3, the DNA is TGTGCCAGCAGGGACAGGGGTACCTACAATGAGCAGTTCTTC.

CDR3 protein: CASSPKRRGNYSSYEQYF. CDR3 coding DNA: TGTGCCAGCTCACCAAAAAGGAGAGGGAACTACAGCTCCTACGAGCAGTACTTC. This chain uses TRBV18 with TRBJ2-7; D might be TRBD2 (5 bases). This CDR3 has 18 amino acids. V lost 2 bases to trimming and J lost 0 bases, with 20 bases between them. Germline CDR1 is KGHSH and CDR2 is LQKENI.

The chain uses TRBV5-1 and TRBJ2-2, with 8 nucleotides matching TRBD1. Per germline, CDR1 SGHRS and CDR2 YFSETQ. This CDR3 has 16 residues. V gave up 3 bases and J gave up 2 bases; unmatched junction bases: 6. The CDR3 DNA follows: TGCGCCAGCAGCTCAAAAGACAGGGGAAACACCGGGGAGCTGTTTTTT. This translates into CASSSKDRGNTGELFF.

This CDR3 is CASSLDLSGTSGEKLFF. The DNA of the CDR3 is TGTGCCAGCAGCTTAGACCTTTCCGGGACGAGCGGCGAAAAACTGTTTTTT. This chain links TRBV11-2 with TRBJ1-4; weak D call: TRBD1 (5 bases). CDR3 length: 17 amino acids. The germline V and J ends were trimmed by 0 bases and 8 bases, with 19 bases remaining between them. Germline CDR1 is SGHAT and CDR2 is FQNNGV.

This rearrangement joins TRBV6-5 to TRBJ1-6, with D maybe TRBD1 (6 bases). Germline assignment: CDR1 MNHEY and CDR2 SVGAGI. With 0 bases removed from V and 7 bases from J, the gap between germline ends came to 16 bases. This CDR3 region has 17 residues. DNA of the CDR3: TGTGCCAGCAGTTACTCCTCCAGGAGGGGGGAAAATTCACCCCTCCACTTT. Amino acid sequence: CASSYSSRRGENSPLHF.

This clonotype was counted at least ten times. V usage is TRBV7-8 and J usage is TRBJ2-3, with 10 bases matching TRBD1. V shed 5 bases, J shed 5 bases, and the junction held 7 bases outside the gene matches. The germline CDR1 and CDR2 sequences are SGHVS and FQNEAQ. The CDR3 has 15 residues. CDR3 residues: CASSPGQGFKDTQYF. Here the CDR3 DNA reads TGTGCCAGCAGCCCGGGACAGGGGTTTAAAGATACGCAGTATTTT.

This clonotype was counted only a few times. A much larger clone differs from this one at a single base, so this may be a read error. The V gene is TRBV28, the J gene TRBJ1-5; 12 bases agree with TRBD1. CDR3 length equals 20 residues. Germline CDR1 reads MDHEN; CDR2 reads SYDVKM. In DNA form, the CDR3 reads TGTGTCAGCAGTTTACCCCCGGGACAGGGGGCCACCACCATCAATCAGCCCCAGCATTTT. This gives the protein CVSSLPPGQGATTINQPQHF.

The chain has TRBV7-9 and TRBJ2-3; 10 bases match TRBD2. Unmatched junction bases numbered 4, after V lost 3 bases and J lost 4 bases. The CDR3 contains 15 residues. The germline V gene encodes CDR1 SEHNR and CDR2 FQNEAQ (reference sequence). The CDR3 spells CASSLASGSSDTQYF. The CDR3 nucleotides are TGTGCCAGCAGCTTGGCTAGCGGGAGCTCAGATACGCAGTATTTT.

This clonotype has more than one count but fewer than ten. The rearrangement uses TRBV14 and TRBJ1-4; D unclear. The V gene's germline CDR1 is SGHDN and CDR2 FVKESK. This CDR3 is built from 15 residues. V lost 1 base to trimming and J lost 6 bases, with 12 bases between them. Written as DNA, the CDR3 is TGTGCCAGCAGCCAAGCGTTCGGATGGGATGAAAAACTGTTTTTT. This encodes CASSQAFGWDEKLFF.

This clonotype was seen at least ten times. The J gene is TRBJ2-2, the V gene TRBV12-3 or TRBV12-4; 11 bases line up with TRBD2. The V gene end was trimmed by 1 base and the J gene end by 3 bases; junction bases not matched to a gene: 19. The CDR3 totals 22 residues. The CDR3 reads CASSLGRRLLAGDSTHTGELFF. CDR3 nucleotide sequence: TGTGCCAGCAGTTTAGGGAGGAGGCTACTAGCGGGAGACTCAACTCACACCGGGGAGCTGTTTTTT.

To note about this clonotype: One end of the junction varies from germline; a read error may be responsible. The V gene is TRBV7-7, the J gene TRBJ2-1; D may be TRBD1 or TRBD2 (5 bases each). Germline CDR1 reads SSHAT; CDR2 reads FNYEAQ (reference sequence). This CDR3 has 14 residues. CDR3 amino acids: CASSYERGSDEQFF. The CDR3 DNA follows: TGTGCTAGCAGCTACGAAAGGGGTAGCGATGAGCAGTTCTTC. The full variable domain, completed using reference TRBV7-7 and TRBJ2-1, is GAGVSQSPRYKVTKRGQDVTLRCDPISSHATLYWYQQALGQGPEFLTYFNYEAQPDKSGLPSDRFSAERPEGSISTLTIQRTEQRDSAMYRCASSYERGSDEQFFGPGTRLTVL.

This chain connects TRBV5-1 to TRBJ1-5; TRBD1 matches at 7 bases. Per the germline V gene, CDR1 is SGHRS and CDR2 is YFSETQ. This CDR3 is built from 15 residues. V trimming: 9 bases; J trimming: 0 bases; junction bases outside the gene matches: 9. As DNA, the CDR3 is TGCGCCATACGACCGGGACAGAGTAGCAATCAGCCCCAGCATTTT. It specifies CAIRPGQSSNQPQHF.

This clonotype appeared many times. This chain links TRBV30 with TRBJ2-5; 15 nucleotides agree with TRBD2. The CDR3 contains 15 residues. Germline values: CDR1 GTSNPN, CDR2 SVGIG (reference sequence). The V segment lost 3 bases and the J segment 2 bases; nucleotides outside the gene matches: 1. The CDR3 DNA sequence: TGTGCCTGGAGCGGACTAGCGGGAGGGCAAGAGACCCAGTACTTC. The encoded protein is CAWSGLAGGQETQYF.